This record covers a single TCR beta chain. Its target is not known. The CDR3 covers 14 residues. The V gene lost 5 bases and the J gene lost 7 bases, with 15 bases spanning the gap. These data are taken from a study of T cells in Graves' hyperthyroidism and ophthalmopathy. Study-level points and caveats: Median prediction lead before ophthalmopathy onset was 5.5 to 7 months with the model. Ophthalmopathy could be told apart from stable hyperthyroidism with a 13 V-J model. Most thyroid clonotypes that were expanded above 0.001 also turned up in blood.

The diagnostic basis comprised clinical symptoms, serum thyroxine and TRAb, thyroid ultrasound and orbital computed tomography. Amplified TCR beta CDR3 regions derived from RNA transcripts. Using the HTBI primer set, a first-round RT-PCR was run on the TCR CDR3. Using its own MiXCR run on the multiplex PCR reads, TCRdb lists one record per CDR3 protein. The repertoire holds approximately 600,000 distinct CDR3 sequences, with 15% to 20% as singletons. This sequence was found in a woman in her twenties or thirties with Graves' hyperthyroidism. The sequencing input was blood. The chain joins TRBV12-3 or TRBV12-4 to TRBJ2-1; perhaps TRBD2 as D (6 bases). The CDR3: CASSRTTRANEQFF. In DNA, the CDR3 is TGTGCCAGCAGTCGGACTACCCGCGCGAATGAGCAGTTCTTC.